This T cell receptor (beta chain) was recovered during a study of graft-versus-host responses after intestinal transplantation. Study context: Induction with anti-thymocyte globulin, then tacrolimus and steroids for three to four years, was given to all recipients. Overall study findings and caveats: Graft-donor T cell macrochimerism coincided with high graft-versus-host to host-versus-graft clonal ratios in allografts. Recipient marrow harbored GvH clones, some of which surfaced first in ileum or blood. Levels of circulating GvH clones at their peak were associated with early post-transplant HvG declines.

In its sample, this clone was seen once. The antigen is unknown. The V end lost 4 bases, the J end lost 5 bases, and 17 bases lay between the germline ends. There are 15 residues in the CDR3. Germline loops: CDR1 SGHNT, CDR2 YYREEE (reference sequence). Some clones are missing from TCRdb's copy, which holds only in-frame ones; the method was immunoSEQ multiplex PCR. This table has tens of thousands of clones, 85% to 95% appearing once. The material was unstimulated CD8+ T cells sorted from spleen or lymph node cells, obtained before transplant. The chain is built from TRBV5-4 and TRBJ2-3; D assignment may be TRBD1 or TRBD2 (6 bases each). This clonotype was sampled from a human donor who was the organ donor for an intestinal transplant. CDR3 sequence reads: CASSPQGGGGDTQYF. The CDR3 coding sequence is TGTGCCAGCAGCCCGCAAGGGGGAGGTGGAGATACGCAGTATTTT.